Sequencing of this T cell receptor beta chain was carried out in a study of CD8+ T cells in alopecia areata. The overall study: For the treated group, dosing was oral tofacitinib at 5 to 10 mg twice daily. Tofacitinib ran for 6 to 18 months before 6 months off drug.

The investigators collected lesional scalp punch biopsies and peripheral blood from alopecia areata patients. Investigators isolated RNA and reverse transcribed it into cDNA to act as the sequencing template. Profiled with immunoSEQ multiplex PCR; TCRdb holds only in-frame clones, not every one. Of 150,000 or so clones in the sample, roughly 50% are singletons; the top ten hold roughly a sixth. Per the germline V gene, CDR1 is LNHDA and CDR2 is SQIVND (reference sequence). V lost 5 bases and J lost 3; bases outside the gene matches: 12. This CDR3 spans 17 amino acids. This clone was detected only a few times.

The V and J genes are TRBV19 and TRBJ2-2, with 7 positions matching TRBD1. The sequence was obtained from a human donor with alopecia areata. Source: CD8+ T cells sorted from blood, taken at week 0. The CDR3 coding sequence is TGTGCCAGTAGTTGGGACAACCGGGACAGATACACCGGGGAGCTGTTTTTT. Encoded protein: CASSWDNRDRYTGELFF.